A selection of T cell receptor beta chains follows, all from one sample in a study of radiation and T cells in renal cell carcinoma. The assay was immunoSEQ multiplex PCR, and TCRdb's table has in-frame clones only and misses some. The sample includes about 74,000 clones, about 88% of them seen just once. The sample here was blood, taken from a patient whose treatment included radiotherapy and nephrectomy. The receptors come from a woman between 70 and 85 years old with renal cell carcinoma. CDR3s leave out the opening cysteine and the closing phenylalanine or tryptophan.

V gene	J gene	CDR3 protein
TRBV2	TRBJ2-1	ASSEQYNEQF
TRBV7-2	TRBJ1-5	ASSQGLQGAGQPQH
TRBV10-3	TRBJ1-4	AISEGSATNEKLF
TRBV2	TRBJ2-1	ASSNDREFNDEQF
TRBV6-5	TRBJ1-2	ASSPGPWGYT
TRBV7-8	TRBJ1-1	ASSFPWGSTEAF
TRBV10-3	TRBJ1-2	AKFPQGKRMDGYT
TRBV6-5	TRBJ2-5	ASSHGRQETQY
TRBV27	TRBJ1-5	ASSSPLSGQPQH
TRBV7-2	TRBJ1-1	ASSLDWGGTEAF
TRBV19	TRBJ2-2	ASSIGNTGELF
TRBV6-6	TRBJ1-6	ASSGGTGNSPLH
TRBV11-3	TRBJ2-2	ASSSGGTNTGELF
TRBV19	TRBJ1-1	ASSPGTGVGAEAF
TRBV23-1	TRBJ1-3	ASSRRGRYSGNTIY
TRBV28	TRBJ1-1	ASSRTGFAGNTEAF
TRBV15	TRBJ2-3	ATSGTGVQNTQY
TRBV6-6	TRBJ1-1	ASSYGAGGTEAF
TRBV5-6	TRBJ1-6	ASSSLLGQVSYNSPLH
TRBV27	TRBJ2-7	ASSTLAVPLAQY
TRBV9	TRBJ2-1	ASSVGGGLVDEQF
TRBV5-1	TRBJ1-1	ASSLYGGEGMNTEAF
TRBV28	TRBJ2-1	ASSPPGSGVNEQF
TRBV2	TRBJ2-3	ASSERQGTYTQY
TRBV2	TRBJ2-7	ASSEQSDEQY